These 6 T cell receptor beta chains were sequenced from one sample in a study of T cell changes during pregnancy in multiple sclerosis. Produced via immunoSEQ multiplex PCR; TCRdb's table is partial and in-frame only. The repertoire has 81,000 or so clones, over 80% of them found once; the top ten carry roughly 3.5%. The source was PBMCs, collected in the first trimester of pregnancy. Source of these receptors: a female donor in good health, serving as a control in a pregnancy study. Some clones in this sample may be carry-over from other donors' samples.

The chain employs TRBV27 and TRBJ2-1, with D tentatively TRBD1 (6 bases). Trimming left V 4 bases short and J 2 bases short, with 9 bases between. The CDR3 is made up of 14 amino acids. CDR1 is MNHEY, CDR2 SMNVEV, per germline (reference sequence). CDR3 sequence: CASSWTATYNEQFF. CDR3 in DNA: TGTGCCAGCAGTTGGACAGCCACCTACAATGAGCAGTTCTTC.

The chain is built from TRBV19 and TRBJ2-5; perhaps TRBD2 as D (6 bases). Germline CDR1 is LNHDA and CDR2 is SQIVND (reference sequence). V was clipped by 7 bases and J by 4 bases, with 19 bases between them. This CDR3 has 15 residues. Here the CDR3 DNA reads TGTGCCAGTACCTCGGAGGCGGGAATCGGAGAGACCCAGTACTTC. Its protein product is CASTSEAGIGETQYF.

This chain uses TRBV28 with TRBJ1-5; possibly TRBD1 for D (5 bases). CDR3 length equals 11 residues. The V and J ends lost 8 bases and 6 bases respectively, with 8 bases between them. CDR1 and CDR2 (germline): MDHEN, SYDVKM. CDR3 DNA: TGTGCCAGCCGGGGGGGTCAGCCCCAGCATTTT. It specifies CASRGGQPQHF.

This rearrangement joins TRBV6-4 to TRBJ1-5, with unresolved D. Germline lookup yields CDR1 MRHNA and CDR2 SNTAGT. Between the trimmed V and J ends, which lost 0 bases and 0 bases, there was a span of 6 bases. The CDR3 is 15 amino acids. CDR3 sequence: CASSDSAGSNQPQHF. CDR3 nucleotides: TGTGCCAGCAGTGACTCGGCAGGTAGCAATCAGCCCCAGCATTTT.

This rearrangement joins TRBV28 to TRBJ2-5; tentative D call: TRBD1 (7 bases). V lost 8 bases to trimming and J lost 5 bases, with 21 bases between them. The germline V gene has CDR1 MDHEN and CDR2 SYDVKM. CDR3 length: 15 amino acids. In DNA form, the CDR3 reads TGTGCCAGCGGCCCGAACAGGGGAGGAAGGGAGACCCAGTACTTC. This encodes CASGPNRGGRETQYF. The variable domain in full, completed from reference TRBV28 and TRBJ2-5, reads DVKVTQSSRYLVKRTGEKVFLECVQDMDHENMFWYRQDPGLGLRLIYFSYDVKMKEKGDIPEGYSVSREKKERFSLILESASTNQTSMYLCASGPNRGGRETQYFGPGTRLLVL.

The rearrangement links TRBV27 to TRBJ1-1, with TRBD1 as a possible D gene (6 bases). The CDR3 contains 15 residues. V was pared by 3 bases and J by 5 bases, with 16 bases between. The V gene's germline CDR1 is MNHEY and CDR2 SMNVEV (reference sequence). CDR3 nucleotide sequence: TGTGCCAGCAGTTTTGTTGGGGGGGGCTGGACTGAAGCTTTCTTT. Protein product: CASSFVGGGWTEAFF.